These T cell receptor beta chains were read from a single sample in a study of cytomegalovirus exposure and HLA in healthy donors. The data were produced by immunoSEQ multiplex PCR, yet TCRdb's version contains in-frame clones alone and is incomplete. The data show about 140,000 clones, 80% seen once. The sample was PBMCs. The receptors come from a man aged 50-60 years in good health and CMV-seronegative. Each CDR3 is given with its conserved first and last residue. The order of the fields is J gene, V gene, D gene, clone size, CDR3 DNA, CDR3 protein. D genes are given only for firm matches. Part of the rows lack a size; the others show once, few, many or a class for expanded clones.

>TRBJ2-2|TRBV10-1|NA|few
TGCGCCAGCAGTCTACGGGAGTCCACCGGGGAGCTGTTTTTT
CASSLRESTGELFF
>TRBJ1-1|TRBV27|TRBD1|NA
TGTGCCAGCAGTTTACAGGGGGCGCCAGTGGCTTTCTTT
CASSLQGAPVAFF
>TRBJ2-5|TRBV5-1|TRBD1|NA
TGCGCCAGCAGCTTCCTTCCGGGACAGCAAGAGACCCAGTACTTC
CASSFLPGQQETQYF
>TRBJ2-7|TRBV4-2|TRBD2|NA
TGTGCCAGCAGCCTCAAGCGGGAGGACGAGCAGTACTTC
CASSLKREDEQYF
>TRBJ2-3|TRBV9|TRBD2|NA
TGTGCCAGCAGCGTAGGTAGGACTAGCGGCACAGATACGCAGTATTTT
CASSVGRTSGTDTQYF
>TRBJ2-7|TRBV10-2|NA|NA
TGCGCCAGCACTACGACTCTTAGCTCCTACGAGCAGTACTTC
CASTTTLSSYEQYF
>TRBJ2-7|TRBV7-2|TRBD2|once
TGTGCCAGCAGCTGGACTAGCGGGAGAGACGAGCAGTACTTC
CASSWTSGRDEQYF
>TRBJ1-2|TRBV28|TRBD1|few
TGTGCCAGCACCATTCCGGGGACAGGGGCGGCCTATGGCTACACCTTC
CASTIPGTGAAYGYTF
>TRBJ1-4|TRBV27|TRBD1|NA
TGTGCCAGCAGTTTAAAGACAGGGGGCAATGAAAAACTGTTTTTT
CASSLKTGGNEKLFF
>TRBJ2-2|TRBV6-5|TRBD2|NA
TGTGCCAGCAGTTCCGGGACTAGCGGGGCAGTGCTGTTTTTT
CASSSGTSGAVLFF
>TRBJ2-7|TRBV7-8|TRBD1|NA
TGTGCCAGCAGCCCGGGACAGGGCTACGAGCAGTACTTC
CASSPGQGYEQYF
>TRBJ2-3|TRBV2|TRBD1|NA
TGTGCCAGCAGCGGAGACAGGGACGCGGGCACAGATACGCAGTATTTT
CASSGDRDAGTDTQYF
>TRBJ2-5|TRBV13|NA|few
TGTGCCAGCAGCTTAGGGTTTAGCGGACCCGACCTGGGGACCCAGTACTTC
CASSLGFSGPDLGTQYF
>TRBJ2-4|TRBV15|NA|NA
TGTGCCACCAGTTCTGGGAGGCGGCTAGCGAAAAACATTCAGTACTTC
CATSSGRRLAKNIQYF
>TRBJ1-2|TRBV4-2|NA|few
TGTGCCAGCAGCCAAGATAGAGGTGGCGGCTACACCTTC
CASSQDRGGGYTF
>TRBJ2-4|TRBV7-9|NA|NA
TGTGCCAGCAGCTCCCAGGGAGGAGGAAACATTCAGTACTTC
CASSSQGGGNIQYF
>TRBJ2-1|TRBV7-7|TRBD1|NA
TGTGCCAGCAGCTCCGGGACAGACTACAATGAGCAGTTCTTC
CASSSGTDYNEQFF
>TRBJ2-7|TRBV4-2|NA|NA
TGTGCCAGCAGCCAAGCCTCAGGGCGGACGGAGTGGCAGTACTTC
CASSQASGRTEWQYF
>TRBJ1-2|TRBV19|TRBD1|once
TGTGCCAGTAGAGCCAGGGGGCTGCGGACTAGCTATGGCTACACCTTC
CASRARGLRTSYGYTF
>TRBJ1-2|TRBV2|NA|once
TGTGCCAGCAGTGAGGGGGGGCGGTATGGCTACACCTTC
CASSEGGRYGYTF
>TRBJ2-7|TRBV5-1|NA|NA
TGCGCCAGCAGCTTGGACCGCCCAGGGGCGCAGTACTTC
CASSLDRPGAQYF
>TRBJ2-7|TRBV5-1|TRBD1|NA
TGCGCCAGCAGCCTTGGACAGGAGTACTACGAGCAGTACTTC
CASSLGQEYYEQYF
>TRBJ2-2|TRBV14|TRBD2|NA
TGTGCCAGCAGCCCGCGGCTAGCGGGGGGGCCGGACACCGGGGAGCTGTTTTTT
CASSPRLAGGPDTGELFF
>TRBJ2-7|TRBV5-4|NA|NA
TGTGCCAGCAGCTTAAACCTATTCGAGCAGTACTTC
CASSLNLFEQYF
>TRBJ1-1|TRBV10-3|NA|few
TGTGCCATCAGTTACGCGGGGATGAACACTGAAGCTTTCTTT
CAISYAGMNTEAFF
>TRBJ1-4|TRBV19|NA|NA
TGTGCCAGTAGTACGACCGTAAACCGACGGGATGAAAAACTGTTTTTT
CASSTTVNRRDEKLFF
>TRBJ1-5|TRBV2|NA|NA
TGTGCCAGTCGTTCGGGGAATAGCAATCAGCCCCAGCATTTT
CASRSGNSNQPQHF
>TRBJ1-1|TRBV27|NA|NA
TGTGCCAGCAGTTTGAAGCCGGTGCGTGAAGCTTTCTTT
CASSLKPVREAFF
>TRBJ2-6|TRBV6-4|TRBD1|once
TGTGCCAGCAGGGACCGGGACAGCTACTCTGGGGCCAACGTCCTGACTTTC
CASRDRDSYSGANVLTF
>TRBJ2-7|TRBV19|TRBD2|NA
TGTGCCAGTAGTATTACTAGCGGGGAATTTAACGAGCAGTACTTC
CASSITSGEFNEQYF
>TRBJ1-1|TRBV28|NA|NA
TGTGTGGTCCGACACCCCATGAACACTGAAGCTTTCTTT
CVVRHPMNTEAFF
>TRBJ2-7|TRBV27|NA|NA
TGTGCCAGCAGTAAGACAGAGAAGTCCTACGAGCAGTACTTC
CASSKTEKSYEQYF
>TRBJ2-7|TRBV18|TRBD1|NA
TGTGCCAGCTCACGTGGACAGGGGAGCCACGAGCAGTACTTC
CASSRGQGSHEQYF
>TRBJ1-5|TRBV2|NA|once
TGTGCCAGCAGTCCAAGTGGCCACACCAATCAGCCCCAGCATTTT
CASSPSGHTNQPQHF
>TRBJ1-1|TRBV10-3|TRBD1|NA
TGTGCCATCAGACAGGGGGGGAACACTGAAGCTTTCTTT
CAIRQGGNTEAFF
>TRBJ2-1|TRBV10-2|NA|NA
TGCGCCAGCAGTGATTCTGGGGCTAGCGCCAATGAGCAGTTCTTC
CASSDSGASANEQFF
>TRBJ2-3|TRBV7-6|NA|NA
TGTGCCAGCAGCTACAACAGGGAACCAGATACGCAGTATTTT
CASSYNREPDTQYF
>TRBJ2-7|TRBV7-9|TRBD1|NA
TGTGCCAGCAGGTCGACAGGGCATCCTGACGAGCAGTACTTC
CASRSTGHPDEQYF
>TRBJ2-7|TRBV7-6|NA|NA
TGTGCCAGCAGCCGTACAGGACGGGACGAGCAGTACTTC
CASSRTGRDEQYF
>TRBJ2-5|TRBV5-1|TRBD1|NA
TGCGCCAGCAGGAGGACAGGGGGCGGAGAGACCCAGTACTTC
CASRRTGGGETQYF
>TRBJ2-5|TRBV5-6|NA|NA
TGTGCCAGCAGCTTTGAGGAGACCCAGTACTTC
CASSFEETQYF
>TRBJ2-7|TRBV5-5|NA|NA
TGTGCCAGCAGCGATGCCGGGAAGGTGGAGTACTTC
CASSDAGKVEYF
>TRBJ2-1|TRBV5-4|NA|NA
TGTGCCAGCAGCCCCCAGGGAGGCTCCTACAATGAGCAGTTCTTC
CASSPQGGSYNEQFF